Presented here are 32 T cell receptor beta chains from one specimen sequenced in a study of early T cells in non-severe SARS-CoV-2 infection. TCRdb called the 5' RACE reads again in MiXCR, with one record for every CDR3 protein. The sample gives 35,000 to 45,000 distinct CDR3 sequences, 5.5% to 6.5% of which show up once; 7.6% is in the top ten. Sequences were obtained from whole blood. All receptors derive from an adult who was a healthcare worker with PCR-confirmed SARS-CoV-2 infection or an uninfected control (not recorded which).

In its sample, this clonotype was seen many times. J is TRBJ1-1 and V is TRBV10-1; D unclear. Germline values: CDR1 WNHNN, CDR2 SYGVQD (reference sequence). Trimming removed 3 bases from V and 4 bases from J, with 12 bases in between. This CDR3 contains 14 residues. The CDR3 DNA follows: TGCGCCAGCAGTGATCCTGGACGGGGCACTGAAGCTTTCTTT. Residues: CASSDPGRGTEAFF.

This clonotype was seen ten or more times. The chain is built from TRBV5-1 and TRBJ2-1; D gene ambiguous. The CDR3 spans 13 residues. Per germline, CDR1 SGHRS and CDR2 YFSETQ. Trimming pared 6 bases from V and 5 bases from J, leaving 12 bases between. CDR3 DNA: TGCGCCAGCACCTTACCCCCCCACAATGAGCAGTTCTTC. The encoded protein is CASTLPPHNEQFF.

In its sample, this clonotype was seen many times. V gene TRBV7-9 combines with J gene TRBJ2-2; D remains ambiguous. Trimming shortened V by 4 bases and J by 7 bases, and 1 base separated the two germline ends. Germline V gene lookup returns CDR1 SEHNR and CDR2 FQNEAQ (reference sequence). This CDR3 comprises 10 residues. CDR3 loop: CASSYGELFF. The CDR3 DNA follows: TGTGCCAGCAGCTACGGGGAGCTGTTTTTT.

This clonotype has ten or more counts. The rearrangement joins TRBV3-1 to TRBJ2-7; possibly TRBD1 for D (6 bases). V was clipped by 3 bases and J by 0 bases, with 18 bases between them. The CDR3 covers 17 residues. CDR1 and CDR2 from the germline V gene are LGHDT and YNNKEL (reference sequence). The CDR3: CASSHSLRQASSYEQYF. In DNA, the CDR3 is TGTGCCAGCAGCCACTCCCTCCGACAGGCGAGCTCCTACGAGCAGTACTTC.

This chain links TRBV10-3 with TRBJ2-5; D is unresolved. From germline, CDR1 is ENHRY and CDR2 SYGVKD. This CDR3 has 14 residues. The V end was cut by 3 bases, the J end by 3 bases, with 11 bases between. The CDR3 nucleotides are TGTGCCATCAGTGACGGTTCGGGCAAAGAGACCCAGTACTTC. Amino acids: CAISDGSGKETQYF.

This clonotype counts as medium-sized. The J gene is TRBJ2-7, the V gene TRBV25-1, with 9 bases fitting TRBD1. The V gene's germline CDR1 is MGHDK and CDR2 SYGVNS. There are 15 residues in the CDR3. The J segment lost 3 bases and the V segment lost 4 bases, leaving 7 bases of the junction unmatched. The DNA of the CDR3 is TGTGCCAGCAGTGGCACAGCGGGACAGGGCTACGAGCAGTACTTC. This codes for CASSGTAGQGYEQYF.

This clonotype was observed many times. The chain couples TRBV4-1 to TRBJ1-1; D is unresolved. Deletions cut 0 bases from V and 0 bases from J, with 11 bases between. Germline CDR1 is MGHRA and CDR2 is YSYEKL. The CDR3 has 16 residues. In DNA, the CDR3 is TGCGCCAGCAGCCAAGACATTGGCACAATGAACACTGAAGCTTTCTTT. This codes for CASSQDIGTMNTEAFF.

Ten or more counts support this clonotype. V and J are TRBV20-1 and TRBJ1-4, with a tentative D call TRBD1 (5 bases). CDR3 length: 14 residues. V was trimmed by 6 bases and J by 5 bases, leaving 16 bases between them. CDR1 and CDR2 (germline): DFQATT, SNEGSKA (reference sequence). The CDR3 spells CSAVNRQNNEKLFF. In nucleotides, the CDR3 is TGCAGTGCAGTTAACAGGCAGAACAATGAAAAACTGTTTTTT.

This clonotype was counted ten times or more. The gene calls are TRBV11-2 and TRBJ2-1, with D possibly called TRBD1 or TRBD2 (5 bases each). The CDR3 is 11 residues long. Trimming removed 4 bases at V and 11 bases at J, with 9 bases between. Germline V CDR1 and CDR2: SGHAT, FQNNGV. The chain's CDR3 is CASSSGTKQFF. CDR3 nucleotide sequence: TGTGCCAGCAGCTCGGGGACGAAGCAGTTCTTC.

The rearrangement links TRBV20-1 to TRBJ1-4; unclear D gene. The germline V gene encodes CDR1 DFQATT and CDR2 SNEGSKA (reference sequence). V lost 3 bases to trimming and J lost 8 bases, with 13 bases between them. The CDR3 totals 13 residues. Here the CDR3 reads CSASGHVWEKLFF. CDR3 bases: TGCAGTGCTAGCGGGCACGTTTGGGAAAAACTGTTTTTT.

This clonotype was recorded at least ten times. V gene TRBV6-5 combines with J gene TRBJ2-1; TRBD2 agrees at 7 bases. Trimming took 6 bases from V and 1 from J; bases not matched to a gene: 9. From germline, CDR1 is MNHEY and CDR2 SVGAGI. This CDR3 has 16 amino acids. The chain's CDR3 is CASSPLSGGSYNEQFF. The CDR3 DNA reads TGTGCCAGCAGCCCCTTGTCGGGGGGATCCTACAATGAGCAGTTCTTC.

The V and J genes are TRBV6-5 and TRBJ1-1, with no clear D. V lost 0 bases and J lost 4, with 12 bases in between. Per germline, CDR1 MNHEY and CDR2 SVGAGI. This CDR3 has 15 amino acids. In nucleotides, the CDR3 is TGTGCCAGCAGTTACTCTCCGGGGAAGGGCACTGAAGCTTTCTTT. Translated: CASSYSPGKGTEAFF.

This clonotype showed up many times. In nucleotides, the CDR3 is TGTGCCAGTAGTCCCTGGACTAGCGGGACTGTACGGCAGTACTTC. Residues: CASSPWTSGTVRQYF. The rearrangement links TRBV19 to TRBJ2-7, with 12 bases aligning to TRBD2. The CDR3 runs to 15 residues. Germline V gene data show CDR1 as LNHDA and CDR2 as SQIVND (reference sequence). V trimming: 5 bases; J trimming: 9 bases; junction bases outside the gene matches: 11.

Many counts were recorded for this clonotype. V and J are TRBV7-2 and TRBJ2-7; maybe TRBD1 (6 bases). This CDR3 has 15 amino acids. The germline CDR1 and CDR2 sequences are SGHTA and FQGNSA. Trimming cost V 3 bases and J 2 bases, with 14 bases left between them. The CDR3 here is CASSFLPQGTYEQYF. The DNA for the CDR3 is TGTGCCAGCAGCTTTCTCCCGCAGGGGACCTACGAGCAGTACTTC.

This clonotype was counted ten times or more. The chain combines TRBV7-2 with TRBJ2-3, with unresolved D. V lost 0 bases and J lost 6, with 7 bases in between. Germline V gives CDR1 SGHTA, CDR2 FQGNSA. The CDR3 has 13 residues. CDR3 region: CASSLALRDTQYF. The CDR3 coding sequence is TGTGCCAGCAGCTTAGCCCTAAGGGATACGCAGTATTTT.

The chain uses TRBV5-5 and TRBJ1-5; TRBD1 aligns across 7 bases. Germline CDR1 SGHKS, CDR2 YYEKEE (reference sequence). V gave up 4 bases and J gave up 6 bases; unmatched junction bases: 7. This CDR3 has 14 amino acids. CDR3 sequence reads: CASSLTGSGQPQHF. The CDR3 DNA follows: TGTGCCAGCAGCCTGACAGGGTCAGGTCAGCCCCAGCATTTT.

This clonotype was detected many times. The gene calls are TRBV7-8 and TRBJ2-5, with 8 nucleotides matching TRBD2. This CDR3 region has 15 residues. V lost 3 bases, J lost 2 bases, and 5 bases stayed unmatched. Germline loops: CDR1 SGHVS, CDR2 FQNEAQ. The CDR3 loop is CASSFLAGYQETQYF. The CDR3, as DNA: TGTGCCAGCAGCTTTCTAGCGGGCTATCAAGAGACCCAGTACTTC.

This clonotype was picked up a small number of times. The junction differs from germline at one of its ends, possibly a read error. The gene calls are TRBV27 and TRBJ1-1, with D possibly being TRBD1 (5 bases). Germline values: CDR1 MNHEY, CDR2 SMNVEV (reference sequence). This CDR3 contains 13 residues. The CDR3 bases are TGTGCCAGCAGTCTCGACAGAGACACTGAAGCTCTCTTT. Translating gives CASSLDRDTEALF.

The gene calls are TRBV29-1 and TRBJ2-3; 9 bases align to TRBD2. V trimming: 6 bases; J trimming: 5 bases; junction bases outside the gene matches: 9. Germline V gene sequence: CDR1 SQVTM, CDR2 ANQGSEA. The CDR3 runs 14 residues. The CDR3 nucleotides are TGCAGCGTCTTAGAAGCGGGGGGTGGAGATACGCAGTATTTT. Translated, it gives CSVLEAGGGDTQYF.

This clonotype occurred many times. The rearrangement uses TRBV6-5 and TRBJ2-7; 11 bases line up with TRBD1. Germline V gives CDR1 MNHEY, CDR2 SVGAGI. J gave up 6 bases and V 6 bases, and 7 bases lay outside the gene matches. CDR3 length: 14 residues. The CDR3 spells CASRAGTGGREQYF. In DNA, the CDR3 is TGTGCCAGCAGGGCCGGGACAGGGGGGCGCGAGCAGTACTTC.

This clonotype was seen many times. The CDR3 sequence: CASRAGAATGELFF. The CDR3 DNA reads as TGTGCCAGCAGGGCCGGGGCAGCCACCGGGGAGCTGTTTTTT. The chain couples TRBV2 to TRBJ2-2; perhaps D is TRBD1 or TRBD2 (5 bases each). The CDR3 contains 14 residues. Germline V gives CDR1 SNHLY, CDR2 FYNNEI. V lost 6 bases and J 4 bases, leaving 12 bases between the germline ends. The complete variable domain, with remaining parts taken from reference TRBV2 and TRBJ2-2, reads EPEVTQTPSHQVTQMGQEVILRCVPISNHLYFYWYRQILGQKVEFLVSFYNNEISEKSEIFDDQFSVERPDGSNFTLKIRSTKLEDSAMYFCASRAGAATGELFFGEGSRLTVL.

The sample holds many counts of this clonotype. The chain is built from TRBV18 and TRBJ1-1; 9 bases agree with TRBD1. The CDR3 spans 13 residues. With V trimmed by 6 bases and J by 6 bases, 5 bases remained unmatched. The germline V gene encodes CDR1 KGHSH and CDR2 LQKENI. The CDR3 DNA reads as TGTGCCAGCTCTCCTACAGGGGGCCCTGAAGCTTTCTTT. Its protein is CASSPTGGPEAFF.

At least ten counts were recorded for this clonotype. The V and J genes are TRBV5-1 and TRBJ2-7, with 11 bases lining up with TRBD1. Germline values: CDR1 SGHRS, CDR2 YFSETQ. J lost 4 bases, V lost 2 bases, and 5 bases had no gene match. The CDR3 is 15 residues long. The CDR3 bases are TGCGCCAGCAGCTTTGGACAGGGGGCCGCGTACGAGCAGTACTTC. This encodes CASSFGQGAAYEQYF.

This clonotype showed up many times. The CDR3 loop reads CASRSPANYGYTF. The CDR3 nucleotides are TGTGCCAGCAGGTCCCCCGCCAACTATGGCTACACCTTC. The chain has TRBV13 and TRBJ1-2; D not certain. Germline V gives CDR1 PRHDT, CDR2 FYEKMQ (reference sequence). V lost 6 bases and J 2 bases, leaving 10 bases between the germline ends. The length of the CDR3 is 13 residues. The variable domain in full, with the rest retrieved from reference TRBV13 and TRBJ1-2, is AAGVIQSPRHLIKEKRETATLKCYPIPRHDTVYWYQQGPGQDPQFLISFYEKMQSDKGSIPDRFSAQQFSDYHSELNMSSLELGDSALYFCASRSPANYGYTFGSGTRLTVV.

This clonotype was seen a few times. The J gene is TRBJ1-1, the V gene TRBV7-8, with D possibly being TRBD1 (6 bases). The germline gives CDR1 SGHVS, CDR2 FQNEAQ. V lost 2 bases, J lost 5 bases, and 18 bases lay in between. The CDR3 totals 16 residues. CDR3 nucleotides: TGTGCCAGCAGCTTAAAGGGGCCCGGGACAAGTACTGAAGCTTTCTTT. As protein: CASSLKGPGTSTEAFF.

This clonotype has at least ten counts. The rearrangement links TRBV6-1 to TRBJ1-2, with 12 bases identical to TRBD1. From germline, CDR1 is MNHNS and CDR2 SASEGT. The CDR3 runs to 14 residues. Trimming at V came to 6 bases and at J to 4 bases, leaving 3 bases not matched to a gene. DNA of the CDR3: TGTGCCAGCAGACCGGGACAGGGGGCCTATGGCTACACCTTC. Translation gives CASRPGQGAYGYTF.

This clonotype was recorded at least ten times. The rearrangement uses TRBV12-3 or TRBV12-4 and TRBJ2-1, with D possibly TRBD2 on 5 matching bases. The CDR3 runs 13 residues. V was shortened by 0 bases and J by 8 bases, with 8 bases between the two germline ends. The CDR3 coding sequence is TGTGCCAGCAGTTTAGCTCCCGGGGATGAGCAGTTCTTC. Amino acid sequence: CASSLAPGDEQFF.

A word on this clonotype: A much larger clone is a single base away; this may be a read error. The genes are TRBV2 and TRBJ2-5, with a possible D match to TRBD2 (6 bases). The CDR3 extends over 11 amino acids. The V end lost 8 bases, the J end lost 7 bases, and 11 bases lay between the germline ends. CDR1 and CDR2 from the germline V gene are SNHLY and FYNNEI. The CDR3 loop reads CASGDWGTQYF. In DNA, the CDR3 is TGTGCCAGCGGGGACTGGGGGACCCAGTACTTC.

This clonotype was recorded many times. The V call is TRBV7-6, the J call TRBJ2-7; TRBD2 might be the D (6 bases). The CDR3 length is 17 residues. V dropped 6 bases and J dropped 7 bases, with 28 bases sitting between them. The germline gives CDR1 SGHVS, CDR2 FNYEAQ. The CDR3 nucleotides read TGTGCCAGCAGGGGGAGGATTGCGGGACGACTTAACCGGGAGCAGTACTTC. Its protein product is CASRGRIAGRLNREQYF.

Worth noting for this clonotype: A much larger clone differs by one base, so this may be a read error. Since no conserved phenylalanine or tryptophan closes the CDR3, a read error is the likely cause. The V gene is TRBV20-1, the J gene TRBJ2-1; D not certain. CDR1 DFQATT and CDR2 SNEGSKA come from the germline V gene (reference sequence). V dropped 4 bases and J dropped 7 bases, with 11 bases sitting between them. CDR3 size: 12 residues. CDR3 in amino acids: CSATRTGNEQFS. In DNA form, the CDR3 reads TGCAGTGCTACCCGAACTGGGAATGAGCAGTTCTCC.

This clonotype was recorded at least ten times. The chain employs TRBV9 and TRBJ2-3, with D unclear. The length of the CDR3 is 13 residues. Trimming removed 0 bases from V and 1 base from J, with 3 bases in between. The germline CDR1 and CDR2 sequences are SGDLS and YYNGEE. The CDR3 loop reads CASSVDGTDTQYF. DNA for the CDR3: TGTGCCAGCAGCGTAGACGGCACAGATACGCAGTATTTT.

In this sample, this clonotype turned up many times. The chain links TRBV5-1 to TRBJ2-1, with D perhaps TRBD1 (6 bases). V was trimmed by 3 bases and J by 6 bases, leaving 10 bases between them. There are 13 residues in the CDR3. Germline CDR1 is SGHRS and CDR2 is YFSETQ. The CDR3 DNA follows: TGCGCCAGCAGCTGGGACACCCCCAATGAGCAGTTCTTC. Translation gives CASSWDTPNEQFF.